This T cell receptor beta chain stems from a study of cytomegalovirus exposure and HLA in healthy donors. Losses at the gene ends were 5 bases for V and 8 bases for J; bases not matched to a gene: 17. In germline, CDR1 is SGHAT, CDR2 FQNNGV. The CDR3 length is 17 residues. For this clone: The antigen remains undetermined.

PCR employed 60 Vbeta and 13 Jbeta primers. TCRdb's copy holds only in-frame clones and misses some; the assay was immunoSEQ multiplex PCR. The table lists tens of thousands of clones, 75% to 85% of them singletons. Findings and caveats of the study: There were some public TCRs occurring in many donors, but most TCR sequences were rare. Associated with cytomegalovirus, according to the listing, were around 160 TCR beta chains.

The sequence came from a man aged 45-65 years in good health and CMV-seropositive. Material: PBMCs. The J gene is TRBJ2-3, the V gene TRBV11-2, with 9 bases fitting TRBD2. The CDR3 is CASSPSRAGGGVGTQYF. CDR3 nucleotide sequence: TGTGCCAGCAGCCCGTCCCGAGCGGGAGGAGGGGTTGGTACGCAGTATTTT.